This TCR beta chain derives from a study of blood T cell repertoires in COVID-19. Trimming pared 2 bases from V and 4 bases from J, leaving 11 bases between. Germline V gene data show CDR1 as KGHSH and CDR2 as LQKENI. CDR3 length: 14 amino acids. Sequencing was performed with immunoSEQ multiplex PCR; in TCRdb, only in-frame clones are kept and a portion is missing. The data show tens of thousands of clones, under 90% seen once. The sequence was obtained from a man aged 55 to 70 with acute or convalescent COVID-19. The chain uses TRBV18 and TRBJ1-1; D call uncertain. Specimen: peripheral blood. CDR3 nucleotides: TGTGCCAGCTCACCAAGTTTAGCCTCCACTGAAGCTTTCTTT. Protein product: CASSPSLASTEAFF.